Listed below are T cell receptor beta chains from one sample, sequenced in a study of blood T cells in healthy people across ages. One entry per CDR3 protein, called by TCRdb with MiXCR from the 5' RACE reads. The repertoire consists of 1 million or so distinct CDR3 sequences, with 25% occurring once and the leading ten covering about 0.8%. These data are also associated with another study on T cells of mothers and their children.

Sequencing used blood. These receptors originate from a girl aged 2-10 years in good health. Each CDR3 is given with its conserved first and last residue. D genes are given only for firm matches. A row's size may be missing; if present it is once, few, many or a size class.

j_call v_call clone_size d_call cdr3_aa cdr3_nt
TRBJ2-6 TRBV28 - TRBD2 CASGLAGDGANVLTF TGTGCCAGCGGACTAGCGGGAGATGGGGCCAACGTCCTGACTTTC
TRBJ2-1 TRBV14 - - CASSIISYNEQFF TGTGCCAGCAGCATCATTAGCTACAATGAGCAGTTCTTC
TRBJ2-1 TRBV5-1 few TRBD1 CASSVGTGRFYNEQFF TGCGCCAGCAGCGTTGGGACAGGAAGATTTTACAATGAGCAGTTCTTC
TRBJ2-1 TRBV15 few TRBD2 CATSRVGGAGEQFF TGTGCCACCAGCAGAGTCGGGGGGGCAGGTGAGCAGTTCTTC
TRBJ2-7 TRBV6-6 - - CASSYSWDLERYF TGTGCCAGCAGTTACTCGTGGGACTTGGAGCGGTACTTC
TRBJ1-2 TRBV4-3 - - CASSQDLLRGYGYTF TGCGCCAGCAGCCAAGATTTACTTAGGGGCTATGGCTACACCTTC
TRBJ1-5 TRBV12-5 - - CASGPANREHQPQHF TGTGCTAGTGGCCCTGCTAACAGGGAACATCAGCCCCAGCATTTT
TRBJ2-7 TRBV28 few - CASSNGRLYEQYF TGTGCCAGCAGTAACGGACGACTCTACGAGCAGTACTTC
TRBJ2-3 TRBV20-1 few TRBD2 CSAPKLPSGDTDTQCF TGCAGTGCTCCGAAACTCCCTAGCGGGGATACAGATACGCAGTGTTTT
TRBJ1-2 TRBV7-9 - - CASSLGTNGGYTF TGTGCCAGCAGCTTAGGGACAAATGGGGGCTACACCTTC
TRBJ1-4 TRBV28 few TRBD1 CASREQGRGEKLFF TGTGCCAGCAGGGAACAGGGGAGAGGGGAAAAACTGTTTTTT
TRBJ1-4 TRBV29-1 few - CSVHEEGHPLGGEKLFF TGCAGCGTGCACGAAGAGGGACACCCACTGGGAGGGGAAAAACTGTTTTTT
TRBJ2-1 TRBV9 - - CASSVALYENNEQFF TGTGCCAGCAGCGTAGCTCTGTATGAGAACAATGAGCAGTTCTTC
TRBJ2-1 TRBV6-2/TRBV6-3 - - CATGNNEQFF TGTGCCACGGGAAACAATGAGCAGTTCTTC
TRBJ2-7 TRBV12-3/TRBV12-4 few - CASSLDRSSREQYF TGTGCCAGCAGTCTAGACAGGTCGTCGAGGGAGCAGTACTTC
TRBJ2-1 TRBV19 - TRBD2 CASSAGVDRDEQFF TGTGCCAGTTCAGCGGGGGTAGATAGGGATGAGCAGTTCTTC